Below are 8 T cell receptor beta chains sequenced from a single sample in a study of blood T cell repertoires in COVID-19. Here immunoSEQ multiplex PCR was the method, and the copy in TCRdb shows in-frame clones only, minus some. The data contain fewer than 700,000 clones, 70% to 90% of them singletons. The sequencing input was peripheral blood. These TCRs come from a woman aged 45-59 years with COVID-19, enrolled during active disease.

This clone was found once. This chain uses TRBV30 with TRBJ2-3, with D possibly matching TRBD2 (6 bases). The CDR3 runs to 11 residues. Trimming pared 8 bases from V and 5 bases from J, leaving 11 bases between. The germline V gene encodes CDR1 GTSNPN and CDR2 SVGIG (reference sequence). The CDR3 DNA follows: TGTGCCGGATACGGGGGAGATACGCAGTATTTT. This encodes CAGYGGDTQYF.

This chain joins TRBV4-1 and TRBJ1-2; the match to TRBD1 covers 12 bases. The J segment lost 5 bases and the V segment lost 3 bases, leaving 10 bases of the junction unmatched. The CDR3 spans 17 residues. CDR1 is MGHRA, CDR2 YSYEKL, per germline. This CDR3 reads CASSHLPRDRGLYGYTF. The CDR3 DNA sequence: TGCGCCAGCAGCCACCTACCTAGGGACAGGGGGCTATATGGCTACACCTTC.

V and J are TRBV7-3 and TRBJ2-2, with D maybe TRBD1 (6 bases). Germline lookup yields CDR1 SGHTA and CDR2 FQGTGA. The CDR3 loop spans 15 amino acids. V lost 1 base to trimming and J lost 5 bases, with 11 bases between them. CDR3 nucleotides: TGTGCCAGCAGCTTAAATGGGGGCTGGACCGGGGAGCTGTTTTTT. Protein: CASSLNGGWTGELFF.

The rearrangement uses TRBV10-3 and TRBJ2-7; 8 bases align to TRBD2. After removal of 4 bases from V and 1 base from J, the junction contained 9 bases not matched to a gene. This CDR3 is built from 16 residues. Germline-derived CDR1 and CDR2 are ENHRY and SYGVKD. The CDR3 nucleotides are TGTGCCATCAGTGGAACTTTAGCGGGGATTTCCTACGAGCAGTACTTC. Amino acids: CAISGTLAGISYEQYF.

The V call is TRBV3-1 (or the pseudogene TRBV3-2), the J call TRBJ2-7; maybe TRBD1 (5 bases). Germline lookup yields CDR1 LGHDT and CDR2 YNNKEL (reference sequence). Trimming took 0 bases from V and 6 from J, leaving 9 bases between them. The CDR3 totals 13 residues. The CDR3 nucleotides are TGTGCCAGCAGCCAAGACAGGGTCAGCGAGCAGTACTTC. Protein product: CASSQDRVSEQYF.

The rearrangement joins TRBV5-1 to TRBJ1-2; D uncertain. The CDR3 consists of 13 residues. The germline V gene has CDR1 SGHRS and CDR2 YFSETQ. The V gene lost 0 bases and the J gene lost 4 bases, with 7 bases spanning the gap. CDR3 region: CASSLVVSYGYTF. The CDR3 bases are TGCGCCAGCAGCTTGGTCGTGTCCTATGGCTACACCTTC.

The V gene is TRBV5-1, the J gene TRBJ1-5, with D possibly matching TRBD1 (5 bases). The CDR3 totals 14 residues. Germline lookup yields CDR1 SGHRS and CDR2 YFSETQ. V was cut by 4 bases and J by 2 bases, with 10 bases left in between. The DNA for the CDR3 is TGCGCCAGCAGCCCGGACACTGGCAATCAGCCCCAGCATTTT. Amino acids: CASSPDTGNQPQHF.

The CDR3: CASFLLGGQGKGSNQPQHF. The CDR3 DNA follows: TGTGCCAGCTTTCTATTAGGGGGACAGGGGAAGGGAAGCAATCAGCCCCAGCATTTT. The J gene is TRBJ1-5, the V gene TRBV7-4; 10 nucleotides line up with TRBD1. CDR3 size: 19 residues. Germline trimming cut 8 bases from V and 1 base from J; bases unmatched to any gene: 17. The germline V gene has CDR1 SGHVT and CDR2 SQSDAQ.